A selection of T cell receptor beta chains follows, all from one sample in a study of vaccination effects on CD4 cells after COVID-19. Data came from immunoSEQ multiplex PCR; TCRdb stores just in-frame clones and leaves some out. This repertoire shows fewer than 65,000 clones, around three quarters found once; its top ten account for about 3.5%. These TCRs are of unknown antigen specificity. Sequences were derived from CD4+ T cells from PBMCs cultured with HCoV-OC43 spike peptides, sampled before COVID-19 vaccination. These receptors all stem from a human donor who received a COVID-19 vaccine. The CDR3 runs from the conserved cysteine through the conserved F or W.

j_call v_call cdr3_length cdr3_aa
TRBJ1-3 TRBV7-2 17 CASSRMWGQGLGNTIYF
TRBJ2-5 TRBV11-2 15 CASSLVLLSKETQYF
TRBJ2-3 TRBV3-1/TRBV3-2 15 CASSQELRHTDTQYF
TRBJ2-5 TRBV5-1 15 CASSWTSGGGETQYF
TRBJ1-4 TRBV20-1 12 CSASWGGEKLFF
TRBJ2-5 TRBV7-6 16 CASSPDWRGGSETQYF
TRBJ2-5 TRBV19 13 CASPSGVQETQYF
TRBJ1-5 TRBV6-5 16 CASSYPRIWENQPQHF
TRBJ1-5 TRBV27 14 CASTSQRGHQPQHF
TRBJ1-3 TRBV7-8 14 CASSLAGQGLAIYF
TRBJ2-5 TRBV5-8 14 CASSLGIDKETQYF
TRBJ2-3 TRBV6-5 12 CASGGYTDTQYF
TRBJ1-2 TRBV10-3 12 CAISWEGSGYTF
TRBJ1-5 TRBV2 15 CASRQGITSNQPQHF
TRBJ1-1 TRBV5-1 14 CASSFSRGDTEAFF
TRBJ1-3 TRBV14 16 CASSQERLYSGNTIYF
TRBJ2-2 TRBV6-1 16 CASSVPLRGSTGELFF
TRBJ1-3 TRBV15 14 CATSRDRAGNTIYF
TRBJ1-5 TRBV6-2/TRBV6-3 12 CASSGPRRPQHF
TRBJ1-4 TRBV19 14 CASSESGEGEKLFF
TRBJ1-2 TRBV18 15 CASSLKAGDYYGYTF
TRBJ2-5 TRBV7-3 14 CASSLRPEGETQYF
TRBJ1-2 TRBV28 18 CASSPMKVPGQGSGGYTF
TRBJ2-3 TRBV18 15 CASSVGSSSTDTQYF
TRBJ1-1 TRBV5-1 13 CASSLTGNTEAFF
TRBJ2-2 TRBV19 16 CASSMYGGGKTGELFF
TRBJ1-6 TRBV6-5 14 CASTTTGKNSPLHF
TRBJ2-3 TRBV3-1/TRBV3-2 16 CASSYLSGGGTDTQYF
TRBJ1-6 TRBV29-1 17 CSVGGTDPISYNSPLHF
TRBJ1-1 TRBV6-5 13 CASSLRQYTEAFF
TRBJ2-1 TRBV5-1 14 CASSPGNSYNEQFF
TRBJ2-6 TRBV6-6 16 CASSPWILSRANVLTF
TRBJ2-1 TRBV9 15 CASSATSTGDNEQFF
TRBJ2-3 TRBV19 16 CASSPRTGASTDTQYF
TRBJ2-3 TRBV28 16 CATYSPGYSGTDTQYF
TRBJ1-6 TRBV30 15 CAWSVQGALNSPLHF
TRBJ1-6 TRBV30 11 CAWSHDSPLHF
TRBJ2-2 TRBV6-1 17 CASSDRGTSGPTGELFF
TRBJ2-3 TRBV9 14 CASSPTVSTDTQYF
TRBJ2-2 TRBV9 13 CASSAKNTGELFF
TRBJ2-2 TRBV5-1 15 CASSLRQGITGELFF
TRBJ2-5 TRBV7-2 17 CASSLVGVTLRQETQYF
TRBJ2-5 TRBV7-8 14 CASSLRTTSRTQYF